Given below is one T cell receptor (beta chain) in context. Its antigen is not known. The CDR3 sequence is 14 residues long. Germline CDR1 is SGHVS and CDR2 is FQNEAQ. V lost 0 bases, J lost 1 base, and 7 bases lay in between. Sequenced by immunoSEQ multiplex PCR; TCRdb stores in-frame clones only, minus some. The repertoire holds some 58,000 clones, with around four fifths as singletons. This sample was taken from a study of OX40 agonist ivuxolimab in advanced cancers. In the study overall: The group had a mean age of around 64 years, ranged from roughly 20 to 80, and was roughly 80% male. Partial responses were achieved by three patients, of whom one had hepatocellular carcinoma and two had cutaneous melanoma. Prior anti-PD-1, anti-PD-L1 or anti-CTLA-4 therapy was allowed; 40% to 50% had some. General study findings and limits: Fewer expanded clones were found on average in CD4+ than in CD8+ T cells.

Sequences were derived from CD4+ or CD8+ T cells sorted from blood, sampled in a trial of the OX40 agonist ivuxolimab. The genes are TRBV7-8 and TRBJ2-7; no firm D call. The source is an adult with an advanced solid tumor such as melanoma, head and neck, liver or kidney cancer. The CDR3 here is CASSLAVGSYEQYF. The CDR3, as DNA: TGTGCCAGCAGCTTAGCGGTGGGTTCCTACGAGCAGTACTTC.